Listed below are T cell receptor beta chains from one sample, sequenced in a study of shared clonotypes between healthy human individuals. Method: immunoSEQ multiplex PCR; TCRdb's copy keeps in-frame clones and lacks some. The sample contains more than 550,000 clones, 90% to 95% of which appear only once. The source material was naive CD8+ T cells sorted from blood. The receptor set was obtained from a man aged 25-45 years in good health. The CDR3 runs from the conserved cysteine through the conserved F or W. Each record gives: J gene, V gene, CDR3 protein.

J: TRBJ1-1; V: TRBV27; CDR3: CASSLNLEGWTEAFF
J: TRBJ1-2; V: TRBV7-9; CDR3: CASSLVRGIIYGYTF
J: TRBJ1-2; V: TRBV12-1; CDR3: CASSLGQGIGQYGYTF
J: TRBJ2-1; V: TRBV7-8; CDR3: CASSLEPDGLANYNEQFF
J: TRBJ2-1; V: TRBV11-2; CDR3: CASSLGSRGTGAHNNEQFF
J: TRBJ2-3; V: TRBV7-9; CDR3: CASSPQAQVWPLTDTQYF
J: TRBJ1-4; V: TRBV11-2; CDR3: CASSPNGGVAQKLFF
J: TRBJ2-3; V: TRBV7-9; CDR3: CASSFLEGHTQYF
J: TRBJ2-1; V: TRBV27; CDR3: CASSLSGGAILYNEQFF
J: TRBJ1-3; V: TRBV7-2; CDR3: CASSAKTAFSGNTIYF
J: TRBJ2-1; V: TRBV29-1; CDR3: CSVDLGERDEQFF
J: TRBJ2-7; V: TRBV29-1; CDR3: CSVEGRHYEQYF
J: TRBJ2-7; V: TRBV6-5; CDR3: CASSYVGAEQYF
J: TRBJ2-1; V: TRBV27; CDR3: CASSFRGPYNEQFF
J: TRBJ2-7; V: TRBV11-2; CDR3: CASSLAGPSYEQYF
J: TRBJ2-6; V: TRBV10-3; CDR3: CASGWTGGAAGANVLTF
J: TRBJ2-1; V: TRBV9; CDR3: CASSVSRGASNEQFF
J: TRBJ2-6; V: TRBV10-3; CDR3: CAIRQTGTSASGANVLTF
J: TRBJ1-2; V: TRBV28; CDR3: CATTITLAAGGGYTF
J: TRBJ2-1; V: TRBV4-3; CDR3: CASSQSGLAGAPYNEQFF
J: TRBJ2-1; V: TRBV7-8; CDR3: CASSLVIGTGKLDEQFF
J: TRBJ1-5; V: TRBV19; CDR3: CASSIGGSQPQHF
J: TRBJ2-7; V: TRBV7-9; CDR3: CASSFRGYEQYF
J: TRBJ2-5; V: TRBV28; CDR3: CASSPGTGGSQETQYF
J: TRBJ2-7; V: TRBV7-9; CDR3: CASTDSGAVNYEQYF
J: TRBJ2-1; V: TRBV29-1; CDR3: CSVDQESYNEQFF
J: TRBJ2-2; V: TRBV2; CDR3: CASRGGNTGELFF
J: TRBJ2-1; V: TRBV11-2; CDR3: CASSPRIVTRTYNEQFF
J: TRBJ1-5; V: TRBV28; CDR3: CASSFRDSNQPQHF
J: TRBJ1-1; V: TRBV5-5; CDR3: CASSSDSHTEAFF
J: TRBJ1-2; V: TRBV15; CDR3: CATSRGERVYYGYTF
J: TRBJ2-7; V: TRBV6-1; CDR3: CASSEVWQGSYEQYF
J: TRBJ2-1; V: TRBV27; CDR3: CASSPVGKYSYNEQFF
J: TRBJ2-7; V: TRBV7-9; CDR3: CASSPRDRDSYEQYF
J: TRBJ1-1; V: TRBV4-1; CDR3: CASSQGPMNTEAFF
J: TRBJ2-3; V: TRBV7-6; CDR3: CASIRGLAGTDTQYF
J: TRBJ1-3; V: TRBV5-4; CDR3: CASSAGIGTVGNTIYF
J: TRBJ1-1; V: TRBV6-1; CDR3: CASNGGGTEAFF
J: TRBJ1-5; V: TRBV19; CDR3: CASSASGYSNQPQHF
J: TRBJ2-5; V: TRBV28; CDR3: CASSPLLDRGQQDPQYF
J: TRBJ2-5; V: TRBV27; CDR3: CASSLSEWETQYF
J: TRBJ1-2; V: TRBV7-9; CDR3: CAGKEPGYGYTF
J: TRBJ1-5; V: TRBV27; CDR3: CASSLLGSNQPQHF
J: TRBJ2-1; V: TRBV7-3; CDR3: CASSLTAEGLAHYNEQFF
J: TRBJ2-3; V: TRBV30; CDR3: CAWSVLTDTQYF
J: TRBJ1-5; V: TRBV28; CDR3: CASSFPLGQPQHF
J: TRBJ2-1; V: TRBV7-8; CDR3: CASSLALSGSIYNEQFF
J: TRBJ2-1; V: TRBV7-2; CDR3: CASSLVSGTGGYEQFF
J: TRBJ2-5; V: TRBV2; CDR3: CASGGPEQETQYF
J: TRBJ1-1; V: TRBV14; CDR3: CASSQEQGTAEAFF
J: TRBJ1-2; V: TRBV14; CDR3: CASSQDLSGEGGYTF
J: TRBJ2-1; V: TRBV9; CDR3: CASSVQSNRQFF
J: TRBJ2-2; V: TRBV4-1; CDR3: CASSQITEAGELFF
J: TRBJ2-1; V: TRBV7-9; CDR3: CASSMPWTGGEYNEQFF